These 6 T cell receptor beta chains share one sample of origin, sequenced in a study of blood T cell repertoires in COVID-19. Some clones are missing from TCRdb's copy, which holds only in-frame ones; the method was immunoSEQ multiplex PCR. This table holds about 50,000 clones, about 85% found once. Sequencing input: peripheral blood. Receptors were obtained from a man between 40 and 49 years old with active COVID-19.

The chain recombines TRBV9 with TRBJ2-1, with TRBD1 as a possible D gene (6 bases). V lost 3 bases and J lost 4, with 14 bases in between. This CDR3 contains 15 residues. Germline lookup yields CDR1 SGDLS and CDR2 YYNGEE. Written as DNA, the CDR3 is TGTGCCAGCAGCGCCCGGACAGAGGGGTACAATGAGCAGTTCTTC. Its translation: CASSARTEGYNEQFF.

The J gene is TRBJ2-7, the V gene TRBV28; the D is unclear. The germline V gene has CDR1 MDHEN and CDR2 SYDVKM. The length of the CDR3 is 15 residues. The germline V and J ends were trimmed by 6 bases and 2 bases, with 17 bases remaining between them. The CDR3 DNA sequence: TGTGCCAGCAGGCAAACCTCAGGTGTTACCTACGAGCAGTACTTC. Translated, it gives CASRQTSGVTYEQYF.

This chain links TRBV9 with TRBJ2-5; 9 nucleotides agree with TRBD1. J lost 5 bases, V lost 4 bases, and 9 bases had no gene match. CDR1 and CDR2 (germline): SGDLS, YYNGEE. This CDR3 region has 15 residues. CDR3 amino acids: CASSPRTGAQETQYF. The CDR3 bases are TGTGCCAGCAGCCCCCGGACAGGGGCTCAGGAGACCCAGTACTTC.

The chain joins TRBV10-3 to TRBJ1-6; possible D gene TRBD1, 5 bases. Germline values: CDR1 ENHRY, CDR2 SYGVKD. The CDR3 totals 17 residues. V lost 3 bases, J lost 4 bases, and 16 bases lay in between. The CDR3, as DNA: TGTGCCATCAGTGACGAGGAGGGGCCGTATTATAATTCACCCCTCCACTTT. It translates to CAISDEEGPYYNSPLHF.

The chain recombines TRBV9 with TRBJ2-2; 11 bases are a match to TRBD2. CDR3 length: 16 residues. Germline CDR1 reads SGDLS; CDR2 reads YYNGEE. V dropped 4 bases and J dropped 7; count of bases not matched to a gene: 9. In nucleotides, the CDR3 is TGTGCCAGCAGCCCAAGGACTAGCGGGTATGACGGGGAGCTGTTTTTT. It encodes CASSPRTSGYDGELFF.

The table lists this clone with a few counts. The CDR3: CASSHATAEAFF. The CDR3 DNA sequence: TGTGCCAGCAGCCACGCGACAGCGGAAGCTTTCTTT. The gene calls are TRBV3-1 (or the pseudogene TRBV3-2) and TRBJ1-1; a weak D match, TRBD1 (5 bases). The CDR3 covers 12 residues. V was shortened by 3 bases and J by 8 bases, with 10 bases between the two germline ends. Per germline, CDR1 LGHDT and CDR2 YNNKEL (reference sequence).